Following are 27 T cell receptor beta chains from one sample sequenced in a study of PD-1 blockade in classical Hodgkin lymphoma. Time point here: cycle 4 day 1 (C4D1), after around six weeks of nivolumab. After autologous stem cell transplantation all patients relapsed, and prior brentuximab vedotin exposure differed between cohorts. Sequenced by immunoSEQ multiplex PCR; TCRdb stores in-frame clones only, minus some. The sample has roughly 100,000 clones, 89% seen once. The specimen was peripheral blood mononuclear cells (PBMCs), collected before the fourth cycle of nivolumab. The receptors shown here come from a human donor with classical Hodgkin lymphoma.

The rearrangement links TRBV30 to TRBJ2-3; TRBD2 agrees at 14 bases. With 5 bases clipped from V and 7 bases from J, the junction kept 5 bases outside the gene matches. The CDR3 has 14 amino acids. Germline values: CDR1 GTSNPN, CDR2 SVGIG (reference sequence). CDR3 residues: CAWGGLAGDYTQYF. The CDR3 bases are TGTGCCTGGGGGGGACTAGCGGGAGATTATACGCAGTATTTT.

The chain uses TRBV28 and TRBJ1-5; no reliable D call. Germline V gene lookup returns CDR1 MDHEN and CDR2 SYDVKM. V was shortened by 0 bases and J by 6 bases, with 6 bases between the two germline ends. The CDR3 has 13 amino acids. The CDR3 spells CASSLWPGQPQHF. CDR3 nucleotide sequence: TGTGCCAGCAGTTTATGGCCGGGTCAGCCCCAGCATTTT.

This chain uses TRBV6-1 with TRBJ2-6; no firm D call. Per germline, CDR1 MNHNS and CDR2 SASEGT. V lost 8 bases and J 0 bases, leaving 11 bases between the germline ends. This CDR3 is 15 amino acids long. The CDR3 DNA is TGTGCCAGCTGGCAGGACCCCTCTGGGGCCAACGTCCTGACTTTC. Its translation is CASWQDPSGANVLTF.

This clone appeared once. The chain carries TRBV19 and TRBJ2-3; TRBD2 aligns across 11 bases. V gave up 3 bases and J gave up 3 bases; unmatched junction bases: 2. CDR1 and CDR2 (germline): LNHDA, SQIVND (reference sequence). This CDR3 region has 15 residues. The CDR3 region has the DNA TGTGCCAGTAGTATCCTAGCGGGAGGAACAGATACGCAGTATTTT. Protein sequence: CASSILAGGTDTQYF.

The J gene is TRBJ2-1, the V gene TRBV10-1; TRBD1 matches at 9 bases. The germline V gene encodes CDR1 WNHNN and CDR2 SYGVQD (reference sequence). CDR3 length: 16 amino acids. V was clipped by 4 bases and J by 5 bases; unmatched bases: 9. CDR3 sequence reads: CASSGTGTGLNNEQFF. The CDR3 DNA sequence: TGCGCCAGCAGTGGGACCGGGACAGGGCTTAACAATGAGCAGTTCTTC.

In its sample, this clone was seen once. The chain employs TRBV6-4 and TRBJ2-3; 8 bases fit TRBD2. Germline CDR1 MRHNA, CDR2 SNTAGT. With V trimmed by 2 bases and J by 2 bases, 9 bases remained unmatched. There are 17 residues in the CDR3. Here the CDR3 DNA reads TGTGCCAGCAGTGACAGCATGAGCGGGGGCTTCACAGATACGCAGTATTTT. This sequence encodes CASSDSMSGGFTDTQYF.

The chain combines TRBV14 with TRBJ1-3; a possible D gene is TRBD1 (5 bases). Trimming removed 0 bases from V and 3 bases from J, with 12 bases in between. The CDR3 is made up of 16 amino acids. From germline, CDR1 is SGHDN and CDR2 FVKESK. The CDR3: CASSQDLGRVGNTIYF. CDR3 DNA sequence: TGTGCCAGCAGCCAAGACTTGGGCAGGGTTGGAAACACCATATATTTT. Full variable domain (outside the CDR3, taken from reference TRBV14 and TRBJ1-3): EAGVTQFPSHSVIEKGQTVTLRCDPISGHDNLYWYRRVMGKEIKFLLHFVKESKQDESGMPNNRFLAERTGGTYSTLKVQPAELEDSGVYFCASSQDLGRVGNTIYFGEGSWLTVV.

The sample holds one count of this clone. V gene TRBV7-9 combines with J gene TRBJ2-7; TRBD2 aligns across 9 bases. V shed 3 bases, J shed 7 bases, and the junction held 7 bases outside the gene matches. Germline CDR1 is SEHNR and CDR2 is FQNEAQ (reference sequence). The CDR3 runs 14 residues. The CDR3 loop is CASSLGLALGEQYF. CDR3 nucleotides: TGTGCCAGCAGCTTGGGACTAGCCCTAGGGGAGCAGTACTTC.

The chain recombines TRBV5-6 with TRBJ1-5; the D gene is possibly TRBD1 (5 bases). The germline V and J ends were trimmed by 0 bases and 0 bases, with 10 bases remaining between them. There are 16 residues in the CDR3. In germline, CDR1 is SGHDT, CDR2 YYEEEE. CDR3 nucleotides: TGTGCCAGCAGCTTGGGGGCAGGGTATAGCAATCAGCCCCAGCATTTT. Translated: CASSLGAGYSNQPQHF.

V and J are TRBV2 and TRBJ1-2; D is unresolved. The germline V and J ends were trimmed by 4 bases and 0 bases, with 6 bases remaining between them. The CDR3 has 13 residues. Germline V CDR1 and CDR2: SNHLY, FYNNEI. The CDR3 is CASSGTANYGYTF. As DNA, the CDR3 is TGTGCCAGCAGTGGTACCGCTAACTATGGCTACACCTTC.

The chain employs TRBV7-4 and TRBJ2-5; tentative D call: TRBD2 (5 bases). CDR3 size: 14 residues. Germline CDR1 is SGHVT and CDR2 is SQSDAQ. Trimming pared 2 bases from V and 4 bases from J, leaving 11 bases between. CDR3 sequence (DNA): TGTGCCAGCAGCTTATTTAGCGATGGAGAGACCCAGTACTTC. Its protein product is CASSLFSDGETQYF.

V and J are TRBV6-1 and TRBJ1-2, with D hard to call. The CDR3 runs to 14 residues. Germline CDR1 is MNHNS and CDR2 is SASEGT. Deletions cut 1 base from V and 7 bases from J, with 13 bases between. The CDR3 loop is CASSEGDSRGGYTF. The DNA of the CDR3 is TGTGCCAGCAGTGAAGGGGATTCCCGGGGTGGCTACACCTTC.

The rearrangement links TRBV2 to TRBJ1-2; D uncertain. The CDR3 is made up of 13 amino acids. The germline V gene encodes CDR1 SNHLY and CDR2 FYNNEI. V lost 7 bases and J 8 bases, leaving 17 bases between the germline ends. CDR3 sequence (DNA): TGTGCCAGCATAGGGCGTGGGCTCTTGGGCTACACCTTC. This gives the protein CASIGRGLLGYTF.

The CDR3 region has the DNA TGTGCCAGCAGTTTATCAGGGCATGAGCAGTTCTTC. It specifies CASSLSGHEQFF. The chain couples TRBV27 to TRBJ2-1; D is unresolved. Germline assignment: CDR1 MNHEY and CDR2 SMNVEV (reference sequence). This CDR3 spans 12 amino acids. Trimming shortened V by 0 bases and J by 8 bases, and 5 bases separated the two germline ends.

This sequence joins TRBV5-1 and TRBJ2-7; no definite D call. The ends were cut back, 7 bases at V and 2 bases at J, with 13 bases in the middle. CDR3 size: 13 residues. Looked up from germline, CDR1 is SGHRS and CDR2 is YFSETQ. The CDR3: CASSTPGTYEQYF. Written as DNA, the CDR3 is TGCGCCAGCTCAACGCCTGGGACCTACGAGCAGTACTTC.

The CDR3 sequence: CASSLIPYEQYF. CDR3 coding DNA: TGTGCCAGCAGCTTAATACCCTACGAGCAGTACTTC. The chain is built from TRBV7-9 and TRBJ2-7; D is ambiguous. The germline CDR1 and CDR2 sequences are SEHNR and FQNEAQ (reference sequence). Between the trimmed V and J ends, which lost 2 bases and 2 bases, there was a span of 4 bases. CDR3 length equals 12 residues.

The chain has TRBV5-8 and TRBJ2-3; D possibly corresponds to TRBD2 (7 bases). Between the trimmed V and J ends, which lost 2 bases and 8 bases, there was a span of 12 bases. This CDR3 spans 13 amino acids. Germline CDR1 and CDR2: SGHTS and YDEGEE. CDR3 coding DNA: TGTGCCAGCAGCTTACAGGGAGGGACTACGCAGTATTTT. Its protein product is CASSLQGGTTQYF.

Of note for this clone: Other nucleotide sequences in the sample specify the same CDR3. In DNA, the CDR3 is TGTGCCAGCAGCGTAGGGGGGACTAGCGGGAGAGTAGGAGATACGCAGTATTTT. It specifies CASSVGGTSGRVGDTQYF. The chain carries TRBV9 and TRBJ2-3; TRBD2 agrees at 14 bases. This CDR3 has 18 amino acids. Germline V gene data show CDR1 as SGDLS and CDR2 as YYNGEE. Trimming at V came to 0 bases and at J to 5 bases, leaving 8 bases not matched to a gene.

This chain connects TRBV7-9 to TRBJ2-1, with 10 bases lining up with TRBD2. V lost 7 bases to trimming and J lost 5 bases; unmatched junction nucleotides: 14. This CDR3 contains 17 residues. CDR1 SEHNR and CDR2 FQNEAQ come from the germline V gene (reference sequence). In DNA, the CDR3 is TGTGCCAGCACCCCCCTTCAGCGGGAGGGACCCCACAATGAGCAGTTCTTC. Protein sequence: CASTPLQREGPHNEQFF.

The chain recombines TRBV27 with TRBJ1-2; possibly TRBD1 for D (5 bases). V was trimmed by 4 bases and J by 8 bases, leaving 20 bases between them. This CDR3 is built from 15 residues. CDR1 and CDR2 from the germline V gene are MNHEY and SMNVEV (reference sequence). CDR3 in DNA: TGTGCCAGCAGTTACGACAGCTTGGTATTGGGGGGCTACACCTTC. As protein: CASSYDSLVLGGYTF.

Only a few counts were recorded for this clone. V gene TRBV12-1 combines with J gene TRBJ2-7; no DNA check was done on the table's D call, TRBD2. TRBV12-1 is noted as a pseudogene. The CDR3 totals 11 residues. CDR3: CASIRRGEQYF. CDR3 nucleotide sequence: TGTGCCAGCATCCGGCGGGGGGAGCAGTACTTC.

This rearrangement joins TRBV28 to TRBJ1-1, with D possibly matching TRBD1 (6 bases). The CDR3 covers 16 residues. The germline gives CDR1 MDHEN, CDR2 SYDVKM. V was trimmed by 7 bases and J by 2 bases, leaving 20 bases between them. CDR3 amino acids: CASIRGAGALNTEAFF. DNA for the CDR3: TGTGCCAGCATTCGAGGGGCGGGGGCGCTTAACACTGAAGCTTTCTTT.

This chain uses TRBV7-2 with TRBJ2-3; 11 bases fit TRBD2. Unmatched junction bases numbered 15, after V lost 4 bases and J lost 9 bases. The length of the CDR3 is 17 residues. The germline V gene encodes CDR1 SGHTA and CDR2 FQGNSA. The CDR3 spells CASSSIAGGPNSGTQYF. The CDR3 bases are TGTGCCAGCAGCTCGATAGCGGGAGGGCCAAACTCGGGCACGCAGTATTTT.

The V call is TRBV4-3, the J call TRBJ2-6, with unresolved D. Trimming took 4 bases from V and 2 from J, leaving 9 bases between them. The CDR3 spans 15 residues. The germline gives CDR1 LGHNA, CDR2 YSLEER. The CDR3, as DNA: TGCGCCAGCAGCCCCAGGCTCACTGGGGCCAACGTCCTGACTTTC. It encodes CASSPRLTGANVLTF.

J is TRBJ1-2 and V is TRBV21-1; the tabulated D call, TRBD1, remains unverified against the DNA. TRBV21-1 represents a pseudogene. The CDR3 runs 11 residues. The CDR3 DNA reads TGTGCCAGCAGCAGGCAGGATGGCTACACCTTC. As protein: CASSRQDGYTF.

This clone appeared once. The chain carries TRBV7-2 and TRBJ1-5; D is unresolved. Germline values: CDR1 SGHTA, CDR2 FQGNSA. Trimming cost V 5 bases and J 9 bases, with 11 bases left between them. This CDR3 comprises 12 residues. In DNA form, the CDR3 reads TGTGCCAGCAGCCTAAGGACGGGGCCCCAGCATTTT. It codes for CASSLRTGPQHF.

The chain recombines TRBV29-1 with TRBJ1-1, with 11 bases lining up with TRBD1. Per germline, CDR1 SQVTM and CDR2 ANQGSEA. The CDR3 length is 12 residues. With 6 bases clipped from V and 7 bases from J, the junction kept 4 bases outside the gene matches. CDR3 in amino acids: CSVVGQGVEAFF. As DNA, the CDR3 is TGCAGCGTGGTGGGACAGGGGGTTGAAGCTTTCTTT.